This T cell receptor beta chain was sequenced for a study of cytomegalovirus exposure and HLA in healthy donors. J gave up 3 bases and V 5 bases, and 8 bases lay outside the gene matches. The CDR3 sequence is 15 residues long. The PCR used 60 Vbeta and 13 Jbeta primers. The method was immunoSEQ multiplex PCR; TCRdb's version includes in-frame clones alone and lacks a portion of them. The sample consists of 140,000 to 150,000 clones, roughly 80% of them appearing once. This clone was recorded only once. Its antigen is unidentified. Study-wide results and caveats: The majority of CMV-associated TCR beta chains were reported as apparently HLA-restricted in a later analysis.

The TCR originated in a woman in her thirties or forties in good health and CMV-seropositive. Material for sequencing was PBMCs. The chain joins TRBV6-7 to TRBJ2-7; 9 nucleotides align to TRBD1. TRBV6-7 is an ORF; its function is uncertain. CDR3 DNA sequence: TGTGCCAGCAGTGTATCGGGACAGGGTATCTACGAGCAGTACTTC. Translation gives CASSVSGQGIYEQYF.